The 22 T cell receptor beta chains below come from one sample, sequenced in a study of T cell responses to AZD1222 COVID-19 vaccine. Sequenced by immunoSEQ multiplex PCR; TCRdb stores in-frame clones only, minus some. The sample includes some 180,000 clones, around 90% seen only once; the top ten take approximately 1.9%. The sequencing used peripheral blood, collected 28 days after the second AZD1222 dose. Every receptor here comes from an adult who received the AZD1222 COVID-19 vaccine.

The CDR3 protein is CASSVGRLTDTQYF. DNA for the CDR3: TGTGCCAGCAGCGTAGGTCGGTTGACAGATACGCAGTATTTT. This chain connects TRBV9 to TRBJ2-3; the D is unclear. Germline V CDR1 and CDR2: SGDLS, YYNGEE. This CDR3 spans 14 amino acids. V dropped 0 bases and J dropped 3 bases, with 8 bases sitting between them. Supplemented by reference TRBV9 and TRBJ2-3, the full variable domain reads DSGVTQTPKHLITATGQRVTLRCSPRSGDLSVYWYQQSLDQGLQFLIQYYNGEERAKGNILERFSAQQFPDLHSELNLSSLELGDSALYFCASSVGRLTDTQYFGPGTRLTVL.

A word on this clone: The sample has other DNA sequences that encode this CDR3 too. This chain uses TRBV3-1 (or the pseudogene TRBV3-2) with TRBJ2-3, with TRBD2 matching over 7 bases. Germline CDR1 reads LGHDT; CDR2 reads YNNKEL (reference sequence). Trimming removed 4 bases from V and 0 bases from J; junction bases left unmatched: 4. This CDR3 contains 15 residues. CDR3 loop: CASSPGTKSTDTQYF. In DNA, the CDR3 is TGTGCCAGCAGCCCAGGGACTAAGAGCACAGATACGCAGTATTTT.

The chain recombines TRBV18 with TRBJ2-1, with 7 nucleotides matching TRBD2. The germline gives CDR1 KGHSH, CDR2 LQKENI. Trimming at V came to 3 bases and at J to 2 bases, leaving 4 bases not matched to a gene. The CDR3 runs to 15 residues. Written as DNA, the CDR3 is TGTGCCAGCTCACCCGGGGGGAACACCTACAATGAGCAGTTCTTC. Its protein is CASSPGGNTYNEQFF.

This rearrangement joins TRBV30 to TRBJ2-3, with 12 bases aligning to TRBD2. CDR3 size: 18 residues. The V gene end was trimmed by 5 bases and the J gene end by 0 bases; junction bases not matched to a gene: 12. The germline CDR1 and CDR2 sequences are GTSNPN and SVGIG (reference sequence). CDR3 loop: CAWGGRGLAGTSTDTQYF. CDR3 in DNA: TGTGCCTGGGGCGGACGTGGACTAGCGGGGACTAGCACAGATACGCAGTATTTT.

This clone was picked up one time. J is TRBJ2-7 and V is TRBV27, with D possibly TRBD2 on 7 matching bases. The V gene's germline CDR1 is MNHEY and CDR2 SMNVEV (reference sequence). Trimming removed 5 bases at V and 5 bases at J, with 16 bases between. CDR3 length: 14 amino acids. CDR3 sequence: CASSLTPGGHEQYF. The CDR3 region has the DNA TGTGCCAGCAGTCTTACACCGGGGGGCCACGAGCAGTACTTC.

DNA of the CDR3: TGTGCCAGTAGTATAGGTTATTCCGGGACTAGCGGGGGGGCCAGTTACAATGAGCAGTTCTTC. Translating gives CASSIGYSGTSGGASYNEQFF. V usage is TRBV19 and J usage is TRBJ2-1, with 16 bases aligning to TRBD2. The trim removed 1 base at V and 4 bases at J, leaving 13 bases unmatched. This CDR3 comprises 21 residues. The germline gives CDR1 LNHDA, CDR2 SQIVND (reference sequence).

The CDR3 reads CASSSQGLGTDTQYF. CDR3 sequence (DNA): TGTGCCAGCAGTTCACAGGGACTTGGCACAGATACGCAGTATTTT. This sequence joins TRBV27 and TRBJ2-3; the D call may be TRBD1 or TRBD2 (6 bases each). Trimming took 4 bases from V and 1 from J, leaving 12 bases between them. This CDR3 contains 15 residues. The germline V gene encodes CDR1 MNHEY and CDR2 SMNVEV (reference sequence).

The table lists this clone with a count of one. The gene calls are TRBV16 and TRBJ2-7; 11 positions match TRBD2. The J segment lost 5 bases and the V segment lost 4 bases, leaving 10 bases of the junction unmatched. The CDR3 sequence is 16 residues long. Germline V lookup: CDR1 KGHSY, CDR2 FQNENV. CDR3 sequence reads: CASSPLTSGRFHEQYF. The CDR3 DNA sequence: TGTGCCAGCAGCCCCCTCACTAGCGGGAGATTCCACGAGCAGTACTTC.

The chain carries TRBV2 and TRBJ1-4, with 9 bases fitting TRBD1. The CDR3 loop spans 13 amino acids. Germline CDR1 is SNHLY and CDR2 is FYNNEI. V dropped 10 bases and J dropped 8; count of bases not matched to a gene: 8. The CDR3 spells CATGGTGLEKLFF. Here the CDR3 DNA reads TGTGCCACCGGCGGGACAGGGCTCGAAAAACTGTTTTTT. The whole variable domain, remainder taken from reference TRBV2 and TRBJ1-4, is EPEVTQTPSHQVTQMGQEVILRCVPISNHLYFYWYRQILGQKVEFLVSFYNNEISEKSEIFDDQFSVERPDGSNFTLKIRSTKLEDSAMYFCATGGTGLEKLFFGSGTQLSVL.

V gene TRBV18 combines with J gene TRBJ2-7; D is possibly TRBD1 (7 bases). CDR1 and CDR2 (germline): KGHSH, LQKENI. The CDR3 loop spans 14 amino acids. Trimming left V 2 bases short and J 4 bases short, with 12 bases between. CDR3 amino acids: CASSPSGGSYEQYF. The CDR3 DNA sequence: TGTGCCAGCTCACCATCAGGGGGGAGTTACGAGCAGTACTTC.

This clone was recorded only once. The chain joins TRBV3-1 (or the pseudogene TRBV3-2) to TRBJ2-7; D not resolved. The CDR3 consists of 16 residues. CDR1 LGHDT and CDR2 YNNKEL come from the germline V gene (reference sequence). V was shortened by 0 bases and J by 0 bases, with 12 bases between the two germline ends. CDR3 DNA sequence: TGTGCCAGCAGCCAAGAGGGCCCCATTGACTCCTACGAGCAGTACTTC. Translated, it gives CASSQEGPIDSYEQYF.

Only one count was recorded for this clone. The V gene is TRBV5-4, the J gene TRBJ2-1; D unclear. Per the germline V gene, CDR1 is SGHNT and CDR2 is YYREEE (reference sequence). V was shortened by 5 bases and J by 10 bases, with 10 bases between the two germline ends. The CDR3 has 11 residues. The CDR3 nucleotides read TGTGCCAGCAGTTCGGACGGAGAGCAGTTCTTC. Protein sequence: CASSSDGEQFF.

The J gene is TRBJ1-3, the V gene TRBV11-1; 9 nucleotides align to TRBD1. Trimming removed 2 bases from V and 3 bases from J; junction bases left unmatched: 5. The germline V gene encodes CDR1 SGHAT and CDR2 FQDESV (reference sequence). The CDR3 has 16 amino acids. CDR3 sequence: CASSLPGTGLGNTIYF. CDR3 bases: TGTGCCAGCAGCTTACCCGGGACAGGGCTTGGAAACACCATATATTTT.

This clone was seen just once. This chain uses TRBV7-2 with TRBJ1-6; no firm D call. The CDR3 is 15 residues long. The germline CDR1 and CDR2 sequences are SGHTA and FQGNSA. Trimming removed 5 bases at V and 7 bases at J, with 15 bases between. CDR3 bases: TGTGCCAGCAGCCCGATAGGGCGGAACAATTCACCCCTCCACTTT. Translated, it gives CASSPIGRNNSPLHF.

CDR3 region: CASSVQEAHEQYF. CDR3 in DNA: TGTGCCAGCAGCGTACAGGAAGCCCACGAGCAGTACTTC. The gene calls are TRBV7-2 and TRBJ2-7, with a tentative D call TRBD1 (5 bases). Per the germline V gene, CDR1 is SGHTA and CDR2 is FQGNSA. The CDR3 is made up of 13 amino acids. Trimming shortened V by 5 bases and J by 5 bases, and 13 bases separated the two germline ends.

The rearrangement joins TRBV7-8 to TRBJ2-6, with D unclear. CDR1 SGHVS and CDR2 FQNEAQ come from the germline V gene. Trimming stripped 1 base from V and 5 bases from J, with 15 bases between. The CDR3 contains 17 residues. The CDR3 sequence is CASSLVMVHWRANVLTF. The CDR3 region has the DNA TGTGCCAGCAGCTTAGTAATGGTCCATTGGAGGGCCAACGTCCTGACTTTC.

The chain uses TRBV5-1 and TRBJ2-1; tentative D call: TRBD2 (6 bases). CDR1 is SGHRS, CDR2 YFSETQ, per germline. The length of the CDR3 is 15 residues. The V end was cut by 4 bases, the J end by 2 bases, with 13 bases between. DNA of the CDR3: TGCGCCAGCAGCCGCACGGGAGACCCCTACAATGAGCAGTTCTTC. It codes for CASSRTGDPYNEQFF.

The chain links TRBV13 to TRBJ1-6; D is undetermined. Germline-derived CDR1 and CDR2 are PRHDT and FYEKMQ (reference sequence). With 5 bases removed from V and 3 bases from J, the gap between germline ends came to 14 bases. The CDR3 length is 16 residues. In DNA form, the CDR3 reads TGTGCCAGCAGCCCTTCTGTTGTGAACTATAATTCACCCCTCCACTTT. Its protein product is CASSPSVVNYNSPLHF.

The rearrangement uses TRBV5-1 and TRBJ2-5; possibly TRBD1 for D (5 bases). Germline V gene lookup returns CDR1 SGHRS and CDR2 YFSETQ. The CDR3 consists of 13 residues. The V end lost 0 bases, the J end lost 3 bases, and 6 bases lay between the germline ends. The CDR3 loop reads CASSLGGKETQYF. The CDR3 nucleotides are TGCGCCAGCAGCTTGGGGGGCAAAGAGACCCAGTACTTC. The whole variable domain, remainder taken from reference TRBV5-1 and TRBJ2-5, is KAGVTQTPRYLIKTRGQQVTLSCSPISGHRSVSWYQQTPGQGLQFLFEYFSETQRNKGNFPGRFSGRQFSNSRSEMNVSTLELGDSALYLCASSLGGKETQYFGPGTRLLVL.

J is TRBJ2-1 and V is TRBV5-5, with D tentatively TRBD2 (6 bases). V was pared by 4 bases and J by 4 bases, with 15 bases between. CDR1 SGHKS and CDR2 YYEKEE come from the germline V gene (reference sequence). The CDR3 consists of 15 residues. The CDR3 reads CASSADPGLYNEQFF. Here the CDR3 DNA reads TGTGCCAGCAGCGCCGATCCGGGACTGTACAATGAGCAGTTCTTC.

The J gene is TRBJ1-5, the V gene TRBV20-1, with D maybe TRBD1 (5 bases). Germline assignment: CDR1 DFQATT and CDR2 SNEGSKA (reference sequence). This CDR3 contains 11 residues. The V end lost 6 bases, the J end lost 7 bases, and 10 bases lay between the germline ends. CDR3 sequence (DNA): TGCAGTGCAGCAGGGATACAGCCCCAGCATTTT. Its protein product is CSAAGIQPQHF.

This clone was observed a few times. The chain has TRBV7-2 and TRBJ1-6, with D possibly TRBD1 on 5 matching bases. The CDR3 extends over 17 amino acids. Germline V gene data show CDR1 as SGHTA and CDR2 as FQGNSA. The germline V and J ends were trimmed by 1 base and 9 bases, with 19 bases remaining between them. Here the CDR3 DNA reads TGTGCCAGCAGCTTAGGGGGGACTCAGGGATTTGGTTCACCCCTCCACTTT. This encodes CASSLGGTQGFGSPLHF.